Listed here is a single TCR beta chain. This record comes from a study of cytomegalovirus exposure and HLA in healthy donors. The PCR ran on 60 Vbeta and 13 Jbeta primers. TCRdb's table, derived via immunoSEQ multiplex PCR, lists solely in-frame clones and lacks some. The data contain about 160,000 clones, around four fifths of them seen just once; the ten biggest clones take up approximately 10%. The specimen was PBMCs. This clonotype was sampled from a man between 18 and 29 years old in good health and CMV-seropositive.

The CDR3 sequence: CASSKAGRWTGSPSYEQYF. CDR3 DNA: TGTGCCAGCAGCAAAGCAGGGCGTTGGACAGGGAGCCCCTCCTACGAGCAGTACTTC. The chain is built from TRBV21-1 and TRBJ2-7; the D call TRBD1 from the table was never checked on the DNA. TRBV21-1 is a pseudogene. The CDR3 is made up of 19 amino acids.